This is a list of T cell receptor beta chains from one sample in a study of identical twins. TCRdb reprocessed the 5' RACE reads with MiXCR, giving one entry per CDR3 protein. The sample carries approximately 690,000 distinct CDR3 sequences, 6% to 6.5% recorded once. Source material: naive T cells sorted from blood. Source of these receptors: a man aged 18-30 years in good health. Both conserved end residues are part of each CDR3. A D gene is named only where the DNA matches it firmly. Clone size is given for some rows only: seen once, a few or many times, or a class if the clone is expanded.

D gene: TRBD1
J gene: TRBJ2-3
V gene: TRBV3-1
clone size: few
CDR3 DNA: TGTGCCAGCAGCCGGGACAGACTAAGCACAGATACGCAGTATTTT
CDR3 protein: CASSRDRLSTDTQYF

D gene: TRBD2
J gene: TRBJ2-5
V gene: TRBV3-1
clone size: few
CDR3 DNA: TGTGCCAGCAGCCGGACTAGGAGGTTGGAGACCCAGTACTTC
CDR3 protein: CASSRTRRLETQYF

D gene: NA
J gene: TRBJ1-1
V gene: TRBV20-1
clone size: NA
CDR3 DNA: TGCAGTGCCCGGTGGGCAGACAACACTGAAGCTTTCTTT
CDR3 protein: CSARWADNTEAFF

D gene: TRBD2
J gene: TRBJ2-2
V gene: TRBV29-1
clone size: many
CDR3 DNA: TGCAGCGTTGAAGGGCTAGCGGGAGGTCCCGGGGAGCTGTTTTTT
CDR3 protein: CSVEGLAGGPGELFF

D gene: TRBD2
J gene: TRBJ2-1
V gene: TRBV20-1
clone size: NA
CDR3 DNA: TGCAGTGCTAGAGATGGAGCGGGAGGGGATGGCAATGAGCAGTTCTTC
CDR3 protein: CSARDGAGGDGNEQFF

D gene: NA
J gene: TRBJ2-1
V gene: TRBV5-1
clone size: many
CDR3 DNA: TGCGCCAGCAGTCGGGGACAAACGGAGGTCTATGAGCAGTTCTTC
CDR3 protein: CASSRGQTEVYEQFF

D gene: TRBD1
J gene: TRBJ2-5
V gene: TRBV29-1
clone size: NA
CDR3 DNA: TGCAGCGCATCCGCAGGGGGCGCGAGGGAGACCCAGTACTTC
CDR3 protein: CSASAGGARETQYF

D gene: TRBD1
J gene: TRBJ2-1
V gene: TRBV10-3
clone size: few
CDR3 DNA: TGTGCCATCAGTGTGCAGGGGGCCTACAATGAGCAGTTCTTC
CDR3 protein: CAISVQGAYNEQFF

D gene: NA
J gene: TRBJ2-7
V gene: TRBV12-3/TRBV12-4
clone size: NA
CDR3 DNA: TGTGCCAGCAGTTGGGTGACAGGAGCCTACGAGCAGTACTTC
CDR3 protein: CASSWVTGAYEQYF

D gene: NA
J gene: TRBJ1-6
V gene: TRBV20-1
clone size: many
CDR3 DNA: TGCAGTGCTAGTACGAATAACGACTTGGGGCTACCCCTCCACTTT
CDR3 protein: CSASTNNDLGLPLHF

D gene: NA
J gene: TRBJ2-2
V gene: TRBV9
clone size: NA
CDR3 DNA: TGTGCCAGCAGCGTAGTTGACGGGGAGCTGTTTTTT
CDR3 protein: CASSVVDGELFF

D gene: NA
J gene: TRBJ2-3
V gene: TRBV29-1
clone size: many
CDR3 DNA: TGCAGCGTACCAGACGGATTCACAGATACGCAGTATTTT
CDR3 protein: CSVPDGFTDTQYF

D gene: NA
J gene: TRBJ2-5
V gene: TRBV12-3/TRBV12-4
clone size: many
CDR3 DNA: TGTGCCAGCAGTTTCTCGGCCGGACAAGAGACCCAGTACTTC
CDR3 protein: CASSFSAGQETQYF

D gene: NA
J gene: TRBJ2-3
V gene: TRBV7-6
clone size: NA
CDR3 DNA: TGTGCCAGCAGCGGGCGGGGGCAGGGATTTGATACGCAGTATTTT
CDR3 protein: CASSGRGQGFDTQYF

D gene: NA
J gene: TRBJ2-4
V gene: TRBV20-1
clone size: many
CDR3 DNA: TGCAGTGCTACTATGGAATCCAAAAACATTCAGTACTTC
CDR3 protein: CSATMESKNIQYF

D gene: NA
J gene: TRBJ2-7
V gene: TRBV29-1
clone size: many
CDR3 DNA: TGCAGCGTTGTTTTGGACCAATGGGGCGAGCAGTACTTC
CDR3 protein: CSVVLDQWGEQYF

D gene: NA
J gene: TRBJ2-3
V gene: TRBV12-3/TRBV12-4
clone size: many
CDR3 DNA: TGTGCCAGCAGTTTCATGGCGGGCACAGATACGCAGTATTTT
CDR3 protein: CASSFMAGTDTQYF

D gene: NA
J gene: TRBJ2-3
V gene: TRBV3-1
clone size: NA
CDR3 DNA: TGTGCCAGCAGCCATCTTACAGCCGACACCACAGATACGCAGTATTTT
CDR3 protein: CASSHLTADTTDTQYF

D gene: NA
J gene: TRBJ1-4
V gene: TRBV4-2
clone size: few
CDR3 DNA: TGTGCCAGCAGCCAAGATCGCAGAAGGACAGAGGATGAAAAACTGTTTTTT
CDR3 protein: CASSQDRRRTEDEKLFF

D gene: TRBD1
J gene: TRBJ2-5
V gene: TRBV28
clone size: many
CDR3 DNA: TGTGCCAGCAGTTCCTGGACAGGGGGCGCCTGGGAGACCCAGTACTTC
CDR3 protein: CASSSWTGGAWETQYF

D gene: NA
J gene: TRBJ1-5
V gene: TRBV20-1
clone size: many
CDR3 DNA: TGCAGTGCGGACCTTTCCCGGGACGGAGTAAATCAGCCCCAGCATTTT
CDR3 protein: CSADLSRDGVNQPQHF

D gene: NA
J gene: TRBJ2-1
V gene: TRBV30
clone size: few
CDR3 DNA: TGTGCCTGGAGTGTACAGGCCGGGGGTCCCCGACCGAGCTCCTACAATGAGCAGTTCTTC
CDR3 protein: CAWSVQAGGPRPSSYNEQFF

D gene: NA
J gene: TRBJ2-1
V gene: TRBV5-1
clone size: many
CDR3 DNA: TGCGCCAGCAGCTTCAATGTTAGGGGCACTAACAATGAGCAGTTCTTC
CDR3 protein: CASSFNVRGTNNEQFF

D gene: TRBD2
J gene: TRBJ2-3
V gene: TRBV5-1
clone size: many
CDR3 DNA: TGTGCCAGCAGCTCCGGACTAGCGGGGAGCACAGATACGCAGTATTTT
CDR3 protein: CASSSGLAGSTDTQYF

D gene: TRBD1
J gene: TRBJ2-1
V gene: TRBV5-1
clone size: few
CDR3 DNA: TGCGCCAGCAGCAGAGGGCCAGGGGGTAGGAATGAGCAGTTCTTC
CDR3 protein: CASSRGPGGRNEQFF

D gene: NA
J gene: TRBJ2-1
V gene: TRBV5-1
clone size: many
CDR3 DNA: TGCGCCAGCAGCAGACTACCAGGGGAGGGATACGCGGGAGACAATGAGCAGTTCTTC
CDR3 protein: CASSRLPGEGYAGDNEQFF

D gene: TRBD1
J gene: TRBJ2-5
V gene: TRBV7-9
clone size: few
CDR3 DNA: TGTGCCAGCAGCACAGGGGTCGAAGAGACCCAGTACTTC
CDR3 protein: CASSTGVEETQYF